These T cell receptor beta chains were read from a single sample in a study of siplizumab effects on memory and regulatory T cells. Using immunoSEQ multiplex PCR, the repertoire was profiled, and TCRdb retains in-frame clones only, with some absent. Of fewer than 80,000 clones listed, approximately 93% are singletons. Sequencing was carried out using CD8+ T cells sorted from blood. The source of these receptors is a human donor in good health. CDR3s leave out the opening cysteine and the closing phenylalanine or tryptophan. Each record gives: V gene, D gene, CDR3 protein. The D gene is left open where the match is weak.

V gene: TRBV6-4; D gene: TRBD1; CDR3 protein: ASSDTKDRGDNSPLH
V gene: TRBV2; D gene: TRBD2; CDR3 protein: ASSESGGRHNEQF
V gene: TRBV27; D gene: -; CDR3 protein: ASSLQFGGNTEAF
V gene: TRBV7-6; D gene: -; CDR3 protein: ASSLYGYEQF
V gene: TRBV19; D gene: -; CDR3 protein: ASSAGTSGQPQH
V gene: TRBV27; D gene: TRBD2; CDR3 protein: ASSKTSGASYEQY
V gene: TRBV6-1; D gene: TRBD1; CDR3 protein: ASRDQTGDHEQY
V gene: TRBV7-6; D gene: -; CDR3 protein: ASSNRTATGPRAQY
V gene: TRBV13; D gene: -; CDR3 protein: ASSSPGGLNYEQY
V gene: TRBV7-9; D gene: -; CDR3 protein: ASSLEGGPRTEAF
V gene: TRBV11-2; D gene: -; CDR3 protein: ASSPYNQETQY
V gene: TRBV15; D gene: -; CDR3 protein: ATAWSRNHEQY